These 5 T cell receptor beta chains were all obtained from the same sample, sequenced in a study of blood T cells in healthy people across ages. Primed by a sample-barcoded 5' primer and a J-beta primer mix, a second PCR proceeded for 7 to 11 cycles. TCRdb re-called the 5' RACE reads with MiXCR, one entry per CDR3 protein. The sample has about 2 million distinct CDR3 sequences, 40% to 55% seen once. Sequenced material: blood. Receptors originate from a woman in her forties in good health.

This clonotype was observed a single time. The rearrangement joins TRBV6-5 to TRBJ2-5, with 10 nucleotides matching TRBD2. Germline CDR1 and CDR2: MNHEY and SVGAGI. Trimming cost V 4 bases and J 3 bases; bases outside gene matches: 5. The CDR3 totals 15 residues. CDR3 sequence (DNA): TGTGCCAGCAGTTTCATCACTAGCGGGGAAGAGACCCAGTACTTC. Translation: CASSFITSGEETQYF.

In its sample, this clonotype was seen a few times. The chain uses TRBV29-1 and TRBJ2-1; TRBD2 matches 7 bases. This CDR3 contains 15 residues. Looked up from germline, CDR1 is SQVTM and CDR2 is ANQGSEA. V lost 4 bases, J lost 7 bases, and 13 bases stayed unmatched. The CDR3, as DNA: TGCAGCGTTGCCCCGGGGGGTTGGGGGGGAAATGAGCAGTTCTTC. Amino acid sequence: CSVAPGGWGGNEQFF.

V gene TRBV28 combines with J gene TRBJ2-4, with D possibly TRBD1 on 6 matching bases. The better agreement between TRBJ2-7 and the DNA end casts doubt on the J call. Germline V lookup: CDR1 MDHEN, CDR2 SYDVKM. The CDR3 covers 14 residues. This CDR3 is CASSIRDKTYEQYF. In DNA form, the CDR3 reads TGTGCCAGCAGCATACGGGACAAGACCTACGAGCAGTACTTC.

The chain carries TRBV7-3 and TRBJ2-3, with 8 bases matching TRBD2. CDR3 length: 15 amino acids. The V gene end was trimmed by 5 bases and the J gene end by 5 bases; junction bases not matched to a gene: 9. The germline V gene encodes CDR1 SGHTA and CDR2 FQGTGA. The CDR3 DNA is TGTGCCAGCAGCCTCCGGGGGGGGTTTAAAGATACGCAGTATTTT. This gives the protein CASSLRGGFKDTQYF. The full variable domain, completed using reference TRBV7-3 and TRBJ2-3, is GAGVSQTPSNKVTEKGKYVELRCDPISGHTALYWYRQSLGQGPEFLIYFQGTGAADDSGLPNDRFFAVRPEGSVSTLKIQRTERGDSAVYLCASSLRGGFKDTQYFGPGTRLTVL.

The chain has TRBV7-9 and TRBJ1-1; D gene uncertain. Germline V gene data show CDR1 as SEHNR and CDR2 as FQNEAQ (reference sequence). The CDR3 is 15 amino acids. The ends were cut back, 7 bases at V and 1 base at J, with 16 bases in the middle. In nucleotides, the CDR3 is TGTGCCAGCACCCCTAGAGGTGTTTCGAACACTGAAGCTTTCTTT. Protein: CASTPRGVSNTEAFF. Looking up the rest from reference TRBV7-9 and TRBJ1-1 gives the full variable domain: DTGVSQNPRHKITKRGQNVTFRCDPISEHNRLYWYRQTLGQGPEFLTYFQNEAQLEKSRLLSDRFSAERPKGSFSTLEIQRTEQGDSAMYLCASTPRGVSNTEAFFGQGTRLTVV.